The 27 T cell receptor beta chains in this list originate from one sample, sequenced in a study of immune evolution from preneoplasia to lung adenocarcinoma. Measured with immunoSEQ multiplex PCR; TCRdb has only the in-frame clones, and not every one. The sample contains 12,000 to 15,000 clones, 85% of which appear only once. The sequenced sample was FFPE lung adenocarcinoma in situ tissue. Receptor source: a donor aged 70 or older with lung adenocarcinoma.

The chain uses TRBV7-8 and TRBJ2-3, with 7 nucleotides matching TRBD1. Germline-derived CDR1 and CDR2 are SGHVS and FQNEAQ. Trimming removed 4 bases from V and 6 bases from J; junction bases left unmatched: 7. The CDR3 is made up of 14 amino acids. The CDR3 DNA sequence: TGTGCCAGCAGCTCAACAGGGGTAGGCGATACGCAGTATTTT. Protein product: CASSSTGVGDTQYF.

The chain couples TRBV4-2 to TRBJ2-3; 14 nucleotides agree with TRBD2. The CDR3 extends over 17 amino acids. Germline CDR1 is LGHNA and CDR2 is YNFKEQ. J lost 6 bases, V lost 0 bases, and 5 bases had no gene match. The CDR3 spells CASSQEGLAGEMDTQYF. CDR3 bases: TGTGCCAGCAGCCAAGAGGGACTAGCGGGGGAGATGGATACGCAGTATTTT.

The genes are TRBV7-2 and TRBJ2-3; 7 nucleotides match TRBD2. V gave up 0 bases and J gave up 9 bases; unmatched junction bases: 18. In germline, CDR1 is SGHTA, CDR2 FQGNSA. This CDR3 spans 18 amino acids. Here the CDR3 reads CASSLAHDWRERLQTQYF. The CDR3 DNA is TGTGCCAGCAGCTTAGCCCACGACTGGCGGGAGCGGCTACAGACGCAGTATTTT.

The chain has TRBV4-1 and TRBJ1-2; D is possibly TRBD1 (5 bases). CDR3 length equals 16 residues. Germline assignment: CDR1 MGHRA and CDR2 YSYEKL. The V and J ends lost 4 bases and 3 bases respectively, with 18 bases between them. DNA of the CDR3: TGCGCCAGCAGCCCCAATGGGGGAAGGGCGGACTATGGCTACACCTTC. This sequence encodes CASSPNGGRADYGYTF.

The J gene is TRBJ2-7, the V gene TRBV4-3; TRBD2 agrees at 8 bases. Looked up from germline, CDR1 is LGHNA and CDR2 is YSLEER. The CDR3 is 15 residues long. V was pared by 0 bases and J by 7 bases, with 8 bases of the junction left unmatched. The CDR3 here is CASSQDPAGVSEQYF. The CDR3 DNA reads TGCGCCAGCAGCCAAGATCCAGCGGGAGTGAGTGAGCAGTACTTC.

This chain links TRBV7-9 with TRBJ1-2; D is unclear. Germline V lookup: CDR1 SEHNR, CDR2 FQNEAQ (reference sequence). V was clipped by 3 bases and J by 1 base, with 9 bases between them. The CDR3 totals 14 residues. For the CDR3, the DNA is TGTGCCAGCAGCTTTTTCGGAATTAACTATGGCTACACCTTC. Its protein product is CASSFFGINYGYTF.

This clone occurred once. The rearrangement uses TRBV11-1 and TRBJ1-3; 8 bases fit TRBD1. CDR3 length: 15 residues. CDR1 is SGHAT and CDR2 is FQDESV in the germline V gene (reference sequence). V lost 5 bases, J lost 0 bases, and 3 bases stayed unmatched. Here the CDR3 reads CASSQDRGSGNTIYF. Written as DNA, the CDR3 is TGTGCCAGCAGCCAAGACAGGGGCTCTGGAAACACCATATATTTT.

Here the CDR3 DNA reads TGTGCCAGCAGCGGGGGGACATCCCTAGCGGGAGGACGTGGTGGCTACGAGCAGTACTTC. This sequence encodes CASSGGTSLAGGRGGYEQYF. The V and J genes are TRBV2 and TRBJ2-7; 11 positions agree with TRBD2. Germline lookup yields CDR1 SNHLY and CDR2 FYNNEI. With 6 bases clipped from V and 3 bases from J, the junction kept 22 bases outside the gene matches. CDR3 length: 20 residues. Full variable domain (rest looked up from reference TRBV2 and TRBJ2-7): EPEVTQTPSHQVTQMGQEVILRCVPISNHLYFYWYRQILGQKVEFLVSFYNNEISEKSEIFDDQFSVERPDGSNFTLKIRSTKLEDSAMYFCASSGGTSLAGGRGGYEQYFGPGTRLTVT.

In its sample, this clone was seen once. J is TRBJ1-1 and V is TRBV13, with 8 positions matching TRBD1. V shed 5 bases, J shed 3 bases, and the junction held 14 bases outside the gene matches. The CDR3 covers 17 residues. Germline lookup yields CDR1 PRHDT and CDR2 FYEKMQ (reference sequence). In nucleotides, the CDR3 is TGTGCCAGCAGCCTTTTTCGGGCAGGGGGCGCGTACACTGAAGCTTTCTTT. It encodes CASSLFRAGGAYTEAFF.

This clone has just a few counts. The rearrangement uses TRBV10-3 and TRBJ2-5; 11 bases are shared with TRBD2. The germline V gene has CDR1 ENHRY and CDR2 SYGVKD. The CDR3 sequence is 13 residues long. V dropped 10 bases and J dropped 5; count of bases not matched to a gene: 6. In nucleotides, the CDR3 is TGTGCCACCACACTAGCGGGAGAGGAGACCCAGTACTTC. Encoded protein: CATTLAGEETQYF.

This clone was recorded only once. The chain uses TRBV28 and TRBJ1-1, with D maybe TRBD1 (6 bases). This CDR3 has 15 amino acids. Germline V gene lookup returns CDR1 MDHEN and CDR2 SYDVKM. Trimming removed 2 bases at V and 2 bases at J, with 12 bases between. CDR3 amino acids: CASSLGGRENTEAFF. As DNA, the CDR3 is TGTGCCAGCAGTTTAGGGGGGCGAGAAAACACTGAAGCTTTCTTT.

The chain employs TRBV4-2 and TRBJ2-5, with a possible D match to TRBD2 (5 bases). V shed 0 bases and J shed 2 bases, with 16 bases lying between them. The CDR3 covers 17 residues. Germline assignment: CDR1 LGHNA and CDR2 YNFKEQ. CDR3 sequence: CASSQDLSRRRQETQYF. CDR3 nucleotides: TGTGCCAGCAGCCAAGATCTTTCGCGGAGGCGTCAAGAGACCCAGTACTTC.

The chain links TRBV11-1 to TRBJ2-2, with 9 nucleotides matching TRBD1. CDR3 length equals 16 residues. Germline values: CDR1 SGHAT, CDR2 FQDESV (reference sequence). The junction had 9 bases not matched to a gene; V was cut back by 6 bases and J by 4 bases. This chain's CDR3 is CASSSWTGAGTGELFF. The CDR3 DNA sequence: TGTGCCAGCAGTTCTTGGACAGGGGCGGGCACCGGGGAGCTGTTTTTT.

This clone was counted once. The chain carries TRBV4-3 and TRBJ1-4; D is unclear. CDR1 and CDR2 from the germline V gene are LGHNA and YSLEER. V was shortened by 1 base and J by 0 bases, with 6 bases between the two germline ends. The CDR3 runs 15 residues. The DNA for the CDR3 is TGCGCCAGCAGCCAAGGTTCGACAACTAATGAAAAACTGTTTTTT. This sequence encodes CASSQGSTTNEKLFF.

CDR3 loop: CSVLRTGGGTEAFF. The CDR3 DNA sequence: TGCAGCGTTCTCCGCACCGGCGGGGGCACTGAAGCTTTCTTT. The chain couples TRBV29-1 to TRBJ1-1, with D perhaps TRBD1 (5 bases). From germline, CDR1 is SQVTM and CDR2 ANQGSEA. CDR3 length equals 14 residues. Trimming left V 5 bases short and J 4 bases short, with 17 bases between. Supplemented by reference TRBV29-1 and TRBJ1-1, the full variable domain reads SAVISQKPSRDICQRGTSLTIQCQVDSQVTMMFWYRQQPGQSLTLIATANQGSEATYESGFVIDKFPISRPNLTFSTLTVSNMSPEDSSIYLCSVLRTGGGTEAFFGQGTRLTVV.

This clone was seen just once. The V call is TRBV29-1, the J call TRBJ1-1; D is ambiguous. V dropped 3 bases and J dropped 4 bases, with 12 bases sitting between them. The CDR3 is made up of 13 amino acids. Germline CDR1 and CDR2: SQVTM and ANQGSEA. The CDR3 is CSVEARAVTEAFF. The CDR3 DNA reads TGCAGCGTTGAGGCCCGGGCCGTCACTGAAGCTTTCTTT.

This clone occurred once. The rearrangement joins TRBV29-1 to TRBJ2-1; 13 bases fit TRBD2. J gave up 7 bases and V 7 bases, and 16 bases lay outside the gene matches. Germline values: CDR1 SQVTM, CDR2 ANQGSEA. The length of the CDR3 is 17 residues. CDR3 loop: CSAAGTSGKRTGNEQFF. CDR3 DNA sequence: TGCAGCGCCGCCGGGACTAGCGGGAAAAGAACGGGGAATGAGCAGTTCTTC.

The chain uses TRBV7-2 and TRBJ2-1; 8 bases fit TRBD2. This CDR3 comprises 18 residues. Per the germline V gene, CDR1 is SGHTA and CDR2 is FQGNSA. Unmatched junction bases numbered 15, after V lost 2 bases and J lost 6 bases. CDR3 sequence: CASSLSPRAGGRGNEQFF. For the CDR3, the DNA is TGTGCCAGCAGCTTATCTCCCCGGGCGGGAGGACGGGGCAATGAGCAGTTCTTC.

V usage is TRBV11-2 and J usage is TRBJ2-1; 8 positions match TRBD2. Trimming removed 8 bases from V and 10 bases from J; junction bases left unmatched: 13. Germline CDR1 is SGHAT and CDR2 is FQNNGV. The CDR3 totals 14 residues. CDR3 loop: CASAQLSGRYEQFF. Here the CDR3 DNA reads TGTGCCAGCGCCCAATTAAGCGGGAGATACGAGCAGTTCTTC.

The chain recombines TRBV5-1 with TRBJ2-7; 8 nucleotides align to TRBD2. The CDR3 is 14 residues long. J gave up 5 bases and V 0 bases, and 4 bases lay outside the gene matches. Per the germline V gene, CDR1 is SGHRS and CDR2 is YFSETQ. The CDR3, as DNA: TGCGCCAGCAGCTTGGAAGGGACTAGAGACGAGCAGTACTTC. Translation gives CASSLEGTRDEQYF.

The genes are TRBV6-6 and TRBJ2-7, with TRBD2 identical over 10 bases. This CDR3 region has 15 residues. Per the germline V gene, CDR1 is MNHNY and CDR2 is SVGAGI (reference sequence). J was trimmed by 2 bases and V by 6 bases; bases with no gene match: 7. CDR3 loop: CASSQVSGRAYEQYF. The CDR3 coding sequence is TGTGCCAGCAGCCAGGTCAGCGGGAGGGCCTACGAGCAGTACTTC.

V is TRBV5-6 and J is TRBJ2-7; the D gene could be TRBD1 or TRBD2 (6 bases each). The CDR3 has 15 amino acids. Per germline, CDR1 SGHDT and CDR2 YYEEEE. Trimming stripped 4 bases from V and 1 base from J, with 15 bases between. The CDR3 nucleotides read TGTGCCAGCAGCGGAGGCACAGGGAGGTCCTACGAGCAGTACTTC. Amino acid sequence: CASSGGTGRSYEQYF.

The V call is TRBV9, the J call TRBJ2-7; D may be TRBD2 (6 bases). In germline, CDR1 is SGDLS, CDR2 YYNGEE. V shed 0 bases and J shed 3 bases, with 16 bases lying between them. The CDR3 has 16 amino acids. DNA for the CDR3: TGTGCCAGCAGCGTAGCTTATTCTAGCGTATTCTACGAGCAGTACTTC. Translating gives CASSVAYSSVFYEQYF. Drawing the rest from reference TRBV9 and TRBJ2-7, the complete variable domain is DSGVTQTPKHLITATGQRVTLRCSPRSGDLSVYWYQQSLDQGLQFLIQYYNGEERAKGNILERFSAQQFPDLHSELNLSSLELGDSALYFCASSVAYSSVFYEQYFGPGTRLTVT.

This rearrangement joins TRBV19 to TRBJ2-1; possibly TRBD1 or TRBD2 for D (5 bases each). CDR1 and CDR2 (germline): LNHDA, SQIVND (reference sequence). The length of the CDR3 is 17 residues. V was clipped by 4 bases and J by 4 bases, with 20 bases between them. The CDR3 sequence is CASSNSGTRAQYNEQFF. DNA of the CDR3: TGTGCCAGTAGTAACTCCGGGACCAGGGCTCAGTACAATGAGCAGTTCTTC.

In its sample, this clone was seen once. The rearrangement links TRBV5-1 to TRBJ2-7, with D perhaps matching TRBD1 (6 bases). This CDR3 is built from 15 residues. V was trimmed by 5 bases and J by 3 bases, leaving 18 bases between them. CDR1 and CDR2 from the germline V gene are SGHRS and YFSETQ. CDR3 sequence reads: CASRPRTDISYEQYF. Written as DNA, the CDR3 is TGCGCCAGCAGACCCCGGACAGACATCAGCTACGAGCAGTACTTC.

The CDR3 region has the DNA TGTGCCAGCAGCCTAACTACAGGGACAGCGAACACCGGGGAGCTGTTTTTT. Translated: CASSLTTGTANTGELFF. This chain links TRBV21-1 with TRBJ2-2; TRBD1, the table's D call, lacks a check against the DNA. TRBV21-1 is classified as a pseudogene. The CDR3 covers 17 residues.

V usage is TRBV28 and J usage is TRBJ2-7; D gene ambiguous. The V gene's germline CDR1 is MDHEN and CDR2 SYDVKM. The CDR3 has 12 residues. V dropped 3 bases and J dropped 11 bases, with 14 bases sitting between them. The CDR3 nucleotides are TGTGCCAGCAGTTTGGCGGCAAAAAAGAAGTACTTC. This codes for CASSLAAKKKYF.